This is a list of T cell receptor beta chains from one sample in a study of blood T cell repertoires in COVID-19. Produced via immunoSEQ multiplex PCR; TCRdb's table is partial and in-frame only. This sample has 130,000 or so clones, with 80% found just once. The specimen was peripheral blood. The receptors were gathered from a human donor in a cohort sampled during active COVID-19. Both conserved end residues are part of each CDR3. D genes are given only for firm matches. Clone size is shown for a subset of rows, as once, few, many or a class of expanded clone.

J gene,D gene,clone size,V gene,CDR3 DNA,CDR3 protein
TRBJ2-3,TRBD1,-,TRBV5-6,TGTGCCAGCAGGTTGCTTGGGGGACAGCTCACAGATACGCAGTATTTT,CASRLLGGQLTDTQYF
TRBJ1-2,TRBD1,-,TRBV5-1,TGCGCCAGCAGCTCCAATGGACAGGGAGGAGGAGACGGCTACACCTTC,CASSSNGQGGGDGYTF
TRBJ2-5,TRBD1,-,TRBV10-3,TGTGCCACCTCTCTTGGACAGGGCCGTACGGAGACCCAGTACTTC,CATSLGQGRTETQYF
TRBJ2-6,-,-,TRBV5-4,TGTGCCAGCAGTCCCACCCAGGGAAAGTGGGCCAACGTCCTGACTTTC,CASSPTQGKWANVLTF
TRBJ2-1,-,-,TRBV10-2,TGCGCCAGCAGTGAGGCTAACAATGAGCAGTTCTTC,CASSEANNEQFF
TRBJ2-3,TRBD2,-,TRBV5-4,TGTGCCAGCAGCTTACGGACTAGCGGGATCGTGGATACGCAGTATTTT,CASSLRTSGIVDTQYF
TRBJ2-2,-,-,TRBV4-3,TGCGCCAGCAGCGGAACAGGGACCGACACCGGGGAGCTGTTTTTT,CASSGTGTDTGELFF
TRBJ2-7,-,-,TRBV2,TGTGCCAGCACTTGGGGAGGGGGGTACGAGCAGTACTTC,CASTWGGGYEQYF
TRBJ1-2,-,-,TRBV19,TGTGCCAGTAGTGTACTCAGGGGTGGCTACACCTTC,CASSVLRGGYTF
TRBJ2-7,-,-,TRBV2,TGTGCCAGCAGTGAAGCGAGGTGGGACGAGCAGTACTTC,CASSEARWDEQYF
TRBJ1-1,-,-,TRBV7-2,TGTGCCAGCAGCTTCCGACAGGTGGTTGGGGGCACTGAAGCTTTCTTT,CASSFRQVVGGTEAFF
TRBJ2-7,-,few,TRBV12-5,TGTGCTAGTGGTTCCGGGCAGGGCTCCTCCTACGAGCAGTACTTC,CASGSGQGSSYEQYF
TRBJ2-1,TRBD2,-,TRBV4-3,TGCGCCAGCAGCCAAGATCGGACTAGCGGGGGACAGCAGTTCTTC,CASSQDRTSGGQQFF
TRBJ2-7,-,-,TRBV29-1,TGCAGCGTTGATCATCCGGAGTACGGTCAGTACTTC,CSVDHPEYGQYF
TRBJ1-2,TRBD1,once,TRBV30,TGTGCCTGGAGTTCCGGGACAGGGACTTCCCATGGCGGTGGCTACACCTTC,CAWSSGTGTSHGGGYTF
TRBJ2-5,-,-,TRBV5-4,TGTGCCAGCAATAGGAGAAATCAAGAGACCCAGTACTTC,CASNRRNQETQYF
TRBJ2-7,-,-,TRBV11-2,TGTGCCAGCAGCTCGGAGACGGAGGCCCCTTTC,CASSSETEAPF
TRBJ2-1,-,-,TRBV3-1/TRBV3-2,TGTGCCAGCAGCCAAGAAACGGCGCGGAATTACAATGAGCAGTTCTTC,CASSQETARNYNEQFF
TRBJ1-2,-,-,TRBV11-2,TGTGCCAGCAGCTTAGGTCCCTCCTATGGCTACACCTTC,CASSLGPSYGYTF
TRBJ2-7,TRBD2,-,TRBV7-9,TGTGCCAGCAGCTTAGCGCTAGCGGGGGGCCACGAGCAGTACTTC,CASSLALAGGHEQYF
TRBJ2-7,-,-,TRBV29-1,TGCAGCGCTTCTACTCCCTACGAGCAGTACTTC,CSASTPYEQYF
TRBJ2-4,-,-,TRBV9,TGTGCCAGCAGCGCTAGAGGGGGGGTCGAGAGGGCACTAGCCAAAAACATTCAGTACTTC,CASSARGGVERALAKNIQYF
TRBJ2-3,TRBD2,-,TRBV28,TGTGCCAGCAGTCCTAGGGGACTAGGGTTCACAGATACGCAGTATTTT,CASSPRGLGFTDTQYF
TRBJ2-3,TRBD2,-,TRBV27,TGTGCCAGCAGTTTAGGGCTAGCGGGAGTAGGGTATACGCAGTATTTT,CASSLGLAGVGYTQYF
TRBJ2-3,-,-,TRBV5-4,TGTGCCAGCAGCTTGGAGCTGGTCTCGGGTGCAGATACGCAGTATTTT,CASSLELVSGADTQYF
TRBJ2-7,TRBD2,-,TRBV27,TGTGCCAGCAGTTCCTTAGCGGGAAGCACCTACGAGCAGTACTTC,CASSSLAGSTYEQYF
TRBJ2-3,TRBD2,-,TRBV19,TGTGCCAGTAGTATGGAGGGACTAGCGAAAGATACGCAGTATTTT,CASSMEGLAKDTQYF
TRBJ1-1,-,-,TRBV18,TGTGCCAGCTCTTGGCTGAACACTGAAGCTTTCTTT,CASSWLNTEAFF
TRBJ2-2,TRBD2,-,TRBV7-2,TGTGCCAGCAGCTCCCGAGCGGGAGGGGAGAGGACCGGGGAGCTGTTTTTT,CASSSRAGGERTGELFF
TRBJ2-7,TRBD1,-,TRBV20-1,TGCAGTGCTCCTACAGGGGGCGAGCAGTACTTC,CSAPTGGEQYF